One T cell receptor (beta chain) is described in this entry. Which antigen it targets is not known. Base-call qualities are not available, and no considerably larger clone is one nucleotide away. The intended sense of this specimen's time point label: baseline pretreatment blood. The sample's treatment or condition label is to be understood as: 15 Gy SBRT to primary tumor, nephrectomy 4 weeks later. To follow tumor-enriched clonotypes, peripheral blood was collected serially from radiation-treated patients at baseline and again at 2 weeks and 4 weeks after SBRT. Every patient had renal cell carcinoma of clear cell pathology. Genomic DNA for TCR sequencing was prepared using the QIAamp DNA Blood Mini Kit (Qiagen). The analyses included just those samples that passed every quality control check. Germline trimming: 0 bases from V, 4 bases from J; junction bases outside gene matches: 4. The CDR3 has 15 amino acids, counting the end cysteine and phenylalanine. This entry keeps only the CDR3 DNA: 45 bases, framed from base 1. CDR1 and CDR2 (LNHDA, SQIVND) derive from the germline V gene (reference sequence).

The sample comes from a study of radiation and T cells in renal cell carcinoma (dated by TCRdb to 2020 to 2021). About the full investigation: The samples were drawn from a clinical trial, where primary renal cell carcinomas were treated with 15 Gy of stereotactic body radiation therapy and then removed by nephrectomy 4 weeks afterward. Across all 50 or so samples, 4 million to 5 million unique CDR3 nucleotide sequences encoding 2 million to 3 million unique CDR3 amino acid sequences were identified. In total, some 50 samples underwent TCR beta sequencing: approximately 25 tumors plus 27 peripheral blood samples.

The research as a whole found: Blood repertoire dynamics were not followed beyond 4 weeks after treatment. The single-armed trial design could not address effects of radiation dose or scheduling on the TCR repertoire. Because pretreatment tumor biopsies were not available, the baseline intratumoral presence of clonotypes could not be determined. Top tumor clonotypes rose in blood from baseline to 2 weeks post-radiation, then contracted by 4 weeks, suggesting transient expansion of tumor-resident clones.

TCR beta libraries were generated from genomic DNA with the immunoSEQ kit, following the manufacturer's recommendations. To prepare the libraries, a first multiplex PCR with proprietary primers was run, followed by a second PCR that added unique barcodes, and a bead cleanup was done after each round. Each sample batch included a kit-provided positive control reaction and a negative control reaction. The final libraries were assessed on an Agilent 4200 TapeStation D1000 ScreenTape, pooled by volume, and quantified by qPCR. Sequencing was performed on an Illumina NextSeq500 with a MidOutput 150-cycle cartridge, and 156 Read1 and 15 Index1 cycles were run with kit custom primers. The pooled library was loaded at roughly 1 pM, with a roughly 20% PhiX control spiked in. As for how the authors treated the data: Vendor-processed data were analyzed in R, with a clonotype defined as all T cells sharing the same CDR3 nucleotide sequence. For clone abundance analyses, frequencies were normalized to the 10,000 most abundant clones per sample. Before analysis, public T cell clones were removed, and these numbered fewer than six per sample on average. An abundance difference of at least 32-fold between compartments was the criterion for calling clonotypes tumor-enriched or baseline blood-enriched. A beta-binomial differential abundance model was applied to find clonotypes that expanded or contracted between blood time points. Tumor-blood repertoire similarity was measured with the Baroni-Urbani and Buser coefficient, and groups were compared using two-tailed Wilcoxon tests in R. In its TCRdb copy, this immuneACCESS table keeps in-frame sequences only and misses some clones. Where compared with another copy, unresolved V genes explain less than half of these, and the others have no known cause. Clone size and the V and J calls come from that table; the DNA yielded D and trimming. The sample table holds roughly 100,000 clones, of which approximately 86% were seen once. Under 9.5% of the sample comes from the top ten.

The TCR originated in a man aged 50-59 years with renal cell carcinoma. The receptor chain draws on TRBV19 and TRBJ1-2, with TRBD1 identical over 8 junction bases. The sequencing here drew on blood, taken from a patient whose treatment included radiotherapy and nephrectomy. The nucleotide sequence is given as TGTGCCAGTAGTATAGACGACAGGGGCGTCTATGGCTACACCTTC. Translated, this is CASSIDDRGVYGYTF.